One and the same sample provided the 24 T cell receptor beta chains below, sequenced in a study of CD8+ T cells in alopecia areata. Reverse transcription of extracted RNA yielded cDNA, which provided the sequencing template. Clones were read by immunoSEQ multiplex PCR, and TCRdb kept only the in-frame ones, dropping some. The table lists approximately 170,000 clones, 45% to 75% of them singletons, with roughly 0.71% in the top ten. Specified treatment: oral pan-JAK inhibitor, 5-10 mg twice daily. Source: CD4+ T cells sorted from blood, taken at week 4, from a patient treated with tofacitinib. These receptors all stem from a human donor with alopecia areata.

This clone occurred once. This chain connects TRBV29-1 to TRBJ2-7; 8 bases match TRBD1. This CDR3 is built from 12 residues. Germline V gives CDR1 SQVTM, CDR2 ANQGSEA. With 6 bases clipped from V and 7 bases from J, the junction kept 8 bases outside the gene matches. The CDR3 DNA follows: TGCAGCGTCGGCGACAGGGGAAGGGAGCAGTACTTC. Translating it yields CSVGDRGREQYF.

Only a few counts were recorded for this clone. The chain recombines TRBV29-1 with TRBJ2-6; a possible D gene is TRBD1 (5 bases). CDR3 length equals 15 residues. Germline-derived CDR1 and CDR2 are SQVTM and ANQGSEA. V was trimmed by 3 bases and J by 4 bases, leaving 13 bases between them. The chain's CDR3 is CSVDRVSTGANVLTF. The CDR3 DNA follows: TGCAGCGTTGACAGGGTATCGACAGGGGCCAACGTCCTGACTTTC.

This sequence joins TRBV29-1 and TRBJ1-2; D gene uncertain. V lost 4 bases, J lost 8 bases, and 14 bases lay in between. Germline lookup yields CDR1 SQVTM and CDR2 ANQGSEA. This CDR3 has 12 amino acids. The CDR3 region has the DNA TGCAGCGTTGGGGGTGAGACGCGGGGCTACACCTTC. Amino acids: CSVGGETRGYTF.

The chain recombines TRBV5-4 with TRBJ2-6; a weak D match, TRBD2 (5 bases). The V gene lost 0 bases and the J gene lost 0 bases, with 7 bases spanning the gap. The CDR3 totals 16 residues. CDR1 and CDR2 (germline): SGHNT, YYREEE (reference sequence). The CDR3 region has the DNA TGTGCCAGCAGCTTGGTGAGGGACTCTGGGGCCAACGTCCTGACTTTC. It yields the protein CASSLVRDSGANVLTF.

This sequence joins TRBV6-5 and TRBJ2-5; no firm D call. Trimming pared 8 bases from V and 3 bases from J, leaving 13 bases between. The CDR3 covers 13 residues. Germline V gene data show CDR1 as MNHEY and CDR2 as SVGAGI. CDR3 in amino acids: CASSNTQKETQYF. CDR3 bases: TGTGCCAGCTCTAATACCCAGAAAGAGACCCAGTACTTC.

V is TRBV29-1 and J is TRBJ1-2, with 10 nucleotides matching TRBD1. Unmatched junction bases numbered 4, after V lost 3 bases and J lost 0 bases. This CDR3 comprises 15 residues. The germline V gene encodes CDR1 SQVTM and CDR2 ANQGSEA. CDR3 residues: CSVEGTGETNYGYTF. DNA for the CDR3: TGCAGCGTTGAGGGGACAGGGGAAACTAACTATGGCTACACCTTC.

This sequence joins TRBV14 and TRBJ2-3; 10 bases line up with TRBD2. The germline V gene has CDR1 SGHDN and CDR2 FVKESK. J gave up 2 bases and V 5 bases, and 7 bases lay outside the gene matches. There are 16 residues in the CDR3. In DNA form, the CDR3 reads TGTGCCAGCAGCTACCTAGCGGGAGTGAACACAGATACGCAGTATTTT. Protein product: CASSYLAGVNTDTQYF. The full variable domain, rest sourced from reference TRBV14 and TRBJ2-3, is EAGVTQFPSHSVIEKGQTVTLRCDPISGHDNLYWYRRVMGKEIKFLLHFVKESKQDESGMPNNRFLAERTGGTYSTLKVQPAELEDSGVYFCASSYLAGVNTDTQYFGPGTRLTVL.

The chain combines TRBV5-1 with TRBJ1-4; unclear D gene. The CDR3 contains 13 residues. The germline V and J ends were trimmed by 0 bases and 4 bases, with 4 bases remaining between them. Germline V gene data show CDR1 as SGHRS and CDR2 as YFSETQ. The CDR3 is CASSLGFNEKLFF. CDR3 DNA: TGCGCCAGCAGCTTGGGGTTTAATGAAAAACTGTTTTTT.

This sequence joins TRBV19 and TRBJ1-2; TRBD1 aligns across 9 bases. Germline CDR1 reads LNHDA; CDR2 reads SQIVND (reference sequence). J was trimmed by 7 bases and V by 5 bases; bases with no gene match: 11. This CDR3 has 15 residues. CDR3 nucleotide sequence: TGTGCCAGTAGTTTCCCGGACAGGGGTGTGGGTGGCTACACCTTC. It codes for CASSFPDRGVGGYTF.

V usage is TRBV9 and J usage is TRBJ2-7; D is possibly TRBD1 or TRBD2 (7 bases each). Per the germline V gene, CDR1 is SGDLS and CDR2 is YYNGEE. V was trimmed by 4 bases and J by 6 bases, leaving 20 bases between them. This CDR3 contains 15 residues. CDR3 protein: CASSPQGGGPSEQYF. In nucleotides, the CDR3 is TGTGCCAGCAGCCCCCAGGGGGGAGGGCCTTCCGAGCAGTACTTC. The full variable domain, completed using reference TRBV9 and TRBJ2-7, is DSGVTQTPKHLITATGQRVTLRCSPRSGDLSVYWYQQSLDQGLQFLIQYYNGEERAKGNILERFSAQQFPDLHSELNLSSLELGDSALYFCASSPQGGGPSEQYFGPGTRLTVT.

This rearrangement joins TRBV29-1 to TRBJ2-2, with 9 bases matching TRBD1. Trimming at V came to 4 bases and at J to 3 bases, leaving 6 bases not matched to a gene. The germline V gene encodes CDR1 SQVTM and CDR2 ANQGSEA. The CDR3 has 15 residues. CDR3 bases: TGCAGCGTTGCCGCGGGACAGGGTTACACCGGGGAGCTGTTTTTT. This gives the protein CSVAAGQGYTGELFF.

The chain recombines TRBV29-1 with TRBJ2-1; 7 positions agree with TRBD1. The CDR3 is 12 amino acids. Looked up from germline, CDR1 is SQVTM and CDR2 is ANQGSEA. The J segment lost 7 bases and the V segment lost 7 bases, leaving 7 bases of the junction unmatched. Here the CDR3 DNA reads TGCAGCGGAGACAGGGTGACGAATGAGCAGTTCTTC. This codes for CSGDRVTNEQFF.

CDR3 in DNA: TGCAGCGCCCGGGACACTTTTTACGAGCAGTACTTC. Its protein product is CSARDTFYEQYF. V is TRBV29-1 and J is TRBJ2-7, with D perhaps TRBD1 (6 bases). V was trimmed by 7 bases and J by 4 bases, leaving 14 bases between them. This CDR3 region has 12 residues. From germline, CDR1 is SQVTM and CDR2 ANQGSEA.

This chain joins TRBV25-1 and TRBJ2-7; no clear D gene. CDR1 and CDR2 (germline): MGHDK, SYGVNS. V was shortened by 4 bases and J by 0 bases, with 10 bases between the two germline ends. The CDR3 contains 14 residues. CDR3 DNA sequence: TGTGCCAGCAGTGGACATTTGAACTCCTACGAGCAGTACTTC. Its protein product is CASSGHLNSYEQYF.

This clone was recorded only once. The CDR3, as DNA: TGCAGCGTCCCGGGGGGGCCCTACGAGCAGTACTTC. This encodes CSVPGGPYEQYF. V is TRBV29-1 and J is TRBJ2-7; 8 nucleotides match TRBD2. CDR3 length: 12 amino acids. Trimming cost V 6 bases and J 2 bases; bases outside gene matches: 3. Germline assignment: CDR1 SQVTM and CDR2 ANQGSEA.

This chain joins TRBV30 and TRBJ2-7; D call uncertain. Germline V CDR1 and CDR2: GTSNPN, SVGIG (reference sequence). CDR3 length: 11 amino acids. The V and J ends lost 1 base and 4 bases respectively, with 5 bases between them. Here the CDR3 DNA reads TGTGCCTGGAGTGATCGTTACGAGCAGTACTTC. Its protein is CAWSDRYEQYF.

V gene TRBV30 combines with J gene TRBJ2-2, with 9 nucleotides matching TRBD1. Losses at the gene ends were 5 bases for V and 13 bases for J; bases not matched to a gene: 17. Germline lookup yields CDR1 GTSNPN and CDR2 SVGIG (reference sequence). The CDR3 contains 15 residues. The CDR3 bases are TGTGCCTGGGAAAAAACGGGACAGGGTGTAGGACGGCTGTTTTTT. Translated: CAWEKTGQGVGRLFF.

The CDR3 bases are TGTGCCAGTAGTATATTCGCAGGGGGCGAAGGACAGTACTTC. Translated, it gives CASSIFAGGEGQYF. The chain is built from TRBV19 and TRBJ2-7, with TRBD1 matching 8 bases. Trimming took 2 bases from V and 10 from J; bases not matched to a gene: 10. Germline lookup yields CDR1 LNHDA and CDR2 SQIVND (reference sequence). The CDR3 covers 14 residues.

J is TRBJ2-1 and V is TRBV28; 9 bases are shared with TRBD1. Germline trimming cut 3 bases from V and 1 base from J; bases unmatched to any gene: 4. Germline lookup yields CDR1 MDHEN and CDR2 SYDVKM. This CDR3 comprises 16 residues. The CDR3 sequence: CASSFFGQGSYNEQFF. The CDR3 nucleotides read TGTGCCAGCAGTTTCTTCGGACAGGGGTCCTACAATGAGCAGTTCTTC.

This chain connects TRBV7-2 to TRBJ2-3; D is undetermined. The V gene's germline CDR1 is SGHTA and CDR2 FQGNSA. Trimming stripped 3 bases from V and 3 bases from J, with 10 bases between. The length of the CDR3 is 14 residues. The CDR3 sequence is CASSFSFTTDTQYF. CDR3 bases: TGTGCCAGCAGCTTTAGTTTCACGACAGATACGCAGTATTTT.

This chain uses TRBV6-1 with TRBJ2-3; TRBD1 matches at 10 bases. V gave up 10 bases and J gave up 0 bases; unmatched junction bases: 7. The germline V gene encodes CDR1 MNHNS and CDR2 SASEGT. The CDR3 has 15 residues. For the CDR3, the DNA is TGTGCCACCCTGACAGGGGGCGGCAGCACAGATACGCAGTATTTT. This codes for CATLTGGGSTDTQYF.

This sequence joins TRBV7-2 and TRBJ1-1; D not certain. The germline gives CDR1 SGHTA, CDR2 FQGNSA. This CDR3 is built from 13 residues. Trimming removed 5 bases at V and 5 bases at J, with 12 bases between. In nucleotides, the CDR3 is TGTGCCAGCAGCCCCCAAGGACGGACTGAAGCTTTCTTT. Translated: CASSPQGRTEAFF.

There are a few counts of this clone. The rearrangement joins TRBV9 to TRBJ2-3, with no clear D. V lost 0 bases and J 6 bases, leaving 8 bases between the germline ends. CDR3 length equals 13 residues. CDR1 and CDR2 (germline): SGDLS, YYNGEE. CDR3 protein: CASSVGTADTQYF. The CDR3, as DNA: TGTGCCAGCAGCGTAGGAACTGCGGATACGCAGTATTTT. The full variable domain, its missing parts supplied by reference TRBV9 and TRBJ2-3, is DSGVTQTPKHLITATGQRVTLRCSPRSGDLSVYWYQQSLDQGLQFLIQYYNGEERAKGNILERFSAQQFPDLHSELNLSSLELGDSALYFCASSVGTADTQYFGPGTRLTVL.

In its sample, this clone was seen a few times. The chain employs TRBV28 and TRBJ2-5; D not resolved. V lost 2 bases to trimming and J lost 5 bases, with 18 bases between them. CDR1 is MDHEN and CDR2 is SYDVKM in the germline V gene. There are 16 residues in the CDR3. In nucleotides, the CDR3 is TGTGCCAGCAGTTTACAAGGCAGCCCGGTCAGGGAGACCCAGTACTTC. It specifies CASSLQGSPVRETQYF.